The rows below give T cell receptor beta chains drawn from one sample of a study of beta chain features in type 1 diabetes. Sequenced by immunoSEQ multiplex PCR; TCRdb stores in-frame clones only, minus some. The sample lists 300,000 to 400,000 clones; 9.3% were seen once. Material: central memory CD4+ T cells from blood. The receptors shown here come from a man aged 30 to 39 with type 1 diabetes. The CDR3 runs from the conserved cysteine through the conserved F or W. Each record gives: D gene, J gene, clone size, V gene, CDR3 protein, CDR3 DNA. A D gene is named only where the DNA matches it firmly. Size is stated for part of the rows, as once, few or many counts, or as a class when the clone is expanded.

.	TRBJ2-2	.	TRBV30	CAWSVLDGVTGELFF	TGTGCCTGGAGTGTACTGGACGGAGTCACCGGGGAGCTGTTTTTT
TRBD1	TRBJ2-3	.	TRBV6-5	CASSDRADTQYF	TGTGCCAGCAGCGACAGGGCAGATACGCAGTATTTT
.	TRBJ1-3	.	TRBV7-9	CASSLARDESTIYF	TGTGCCAGCAGCTTAGCGCGTGACGAATCCACCATATATTTT
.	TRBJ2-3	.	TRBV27	CASSPGSDTQYF	TGTGCCAGCAGTCCCGGGTCAGATACGCAGTATTTT
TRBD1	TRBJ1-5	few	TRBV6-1	CATRDSLSNQPQHF	TGTGCCACCCGGGACAGTCTAAGCAATCAGCCCCAGCATTTT
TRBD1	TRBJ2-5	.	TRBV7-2	CASSLGPGQGQETQYF	TGTGCCAGCAGCTTAGGACCGGGACAGGGGCAAGAGACCCAGTACTTC
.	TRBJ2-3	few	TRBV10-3	CAISERQGESDTQYF	TGTGCCATCAGTGAGCGTCAGGGTGAATCAGATACGCAGTATTTT
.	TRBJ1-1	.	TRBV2	CASSEVGSNTEAFF	TGTGCCAGCAGTGAGGTGGGGAGCAACACTGAAGCTTTCTTT
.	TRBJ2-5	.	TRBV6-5	CASSYVGEETQYF	TGTGCCAGCAGTTACGTAGGGGAGGAGACCCAGTACTTC
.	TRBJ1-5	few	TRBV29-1	CSVETDSNQPQHF	TGCAGCGTGGAGACGGATAGCAATCAGCCCCAGCATTTT
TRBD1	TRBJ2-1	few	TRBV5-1	CASSSQGRDSTHNEQFF	TGCGCCAGCAGCTCCCAGGGAAGGGACAGTACCCACAATGAGCAGTTCTTC
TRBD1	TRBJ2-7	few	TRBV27	CASSLLSGGVYEQYF	TGTGCCAGCAGTTTATTGTCAGGGGGCGTCTACGAGCAGTACTTC
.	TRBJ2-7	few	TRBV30	CAWKKDPGSYEQYF	TGTGCCTGGAAAAAGGACCCCGGATCCTACGAGCAGTACTTC
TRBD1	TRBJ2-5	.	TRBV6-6	CASSYGGQGPMGTQYF	TGTGCCAGCAGTTACGGGGGACAGGGGCCGATGGGGACCCAGTACTTC
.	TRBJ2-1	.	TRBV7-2	CASSPTLGGGSYNEQFF	TGTGCCAGCAGCCCCACCCTCGGGGGAGGATCCTACAATGAGCAGTTCTTC
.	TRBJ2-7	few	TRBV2	CASKQEYEQYF	TGTGCCAGCAAACAGGAATACGAGCAGTACTTC
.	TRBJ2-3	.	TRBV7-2	CASSLGWSDTQYF	TGTGCCAGCAGCTTGGGGTGGTCAGATACGCAGTATTTT
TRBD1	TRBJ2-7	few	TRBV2	CASSSEPPGQGAVEQYF	TGTGCCAGCAGTTCTGAACCTCCGGGACAGGGGGCGGTCGAGCAGTACTTC
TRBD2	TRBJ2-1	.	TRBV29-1	CSAGTSGDYNEQFF	TGCAGCGCAGGGACTAGCGGGGACTACAATGAGCAGTTCTTC
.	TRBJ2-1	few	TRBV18	CASSPGTESREQFF	TGTGCCAGCTCACCCGGGACGGAAAGTCGTGAGCAGTTCTTC
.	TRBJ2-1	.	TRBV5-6	CASSRHGGSGYNEQFF	TGTGCCAGCAGCCGACATGGGGGGAGCGGGTACAATGAGCAGTTCTTC
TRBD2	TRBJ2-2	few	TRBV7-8	CASSPRGGGTGELFF	TGTGCCAGCAGCCCTAGGGGCGGGGGCACCGGGGAGCTGTTTTTT
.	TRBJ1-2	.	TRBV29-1	CSVPEAGINYGYTF	TGCAGCGTCCCGGAGGCAGGGATTAACTATGGCTACACCTTC
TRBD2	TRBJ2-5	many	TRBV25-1	CASSELAGGPGETQYF	TGTGCCAGCAGCGAACTAGCGGGGGGGCCTGGTGAGACCCAGTACTTC
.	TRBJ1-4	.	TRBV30	CAWRHEKLFF	TGTGCCTGGAGGCATGAAAAACTGTTTTTT
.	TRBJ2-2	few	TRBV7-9	CASSGPGDTGELFF	TGTGCCAGCAGCGGTCCAGGGGACACCGGGGAGCTGTTTTTT
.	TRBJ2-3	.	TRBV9	CASSVATTDTQYF	TGTGCCAGCAGCGTAGCGACCACAGATACGCAGTATTTT
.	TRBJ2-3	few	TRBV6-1	CASLPSDRDTQYF	TGTGCCAGCCTGCCCTCGGACAGAGATACGCAGTATTTT